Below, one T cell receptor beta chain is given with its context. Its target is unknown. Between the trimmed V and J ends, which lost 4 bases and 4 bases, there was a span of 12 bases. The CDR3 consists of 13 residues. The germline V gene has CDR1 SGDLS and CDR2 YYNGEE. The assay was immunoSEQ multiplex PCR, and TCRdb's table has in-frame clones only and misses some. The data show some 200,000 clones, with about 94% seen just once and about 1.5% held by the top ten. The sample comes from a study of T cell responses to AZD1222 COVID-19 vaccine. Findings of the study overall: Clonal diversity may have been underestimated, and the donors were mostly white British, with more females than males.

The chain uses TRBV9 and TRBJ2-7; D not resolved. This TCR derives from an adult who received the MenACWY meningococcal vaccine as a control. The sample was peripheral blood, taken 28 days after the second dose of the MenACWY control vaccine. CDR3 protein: CASSPLGGYEQYF. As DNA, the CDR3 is TGTGCCAGCAGCCCCCTCGGCGGTTACGAGCAGTACTTC. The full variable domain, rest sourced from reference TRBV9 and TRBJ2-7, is DSGVTQTPKHLITATGQRVTLRCSPRSGDLSVYWYQQSLDQGLQFLIQYYNGEERAKGNILERFSAQQFPDLHSELNLSSLELGDSALYFCASSPLGGYEQYFGPGTRLTVT.